This TCR beta chain was identified during a study of blood T cell repertoires in COVID-19. Libraries were prepared by immunoSEQ multiplex PCR; TCRdb keeps only in-frame clonotypes and omits some of them. The repertoire holds fewer than 400,000 clones, 85% seen once, with roughly 3.7% in the top ten. The germline V gene encodes CDR1 LNHDA and CDR2 SQIVND (reference sequence). The CDR3 runs to 15 residues. Trimming left V 8 bases short and J 4 bases short, with 20 bases between. The chain combines TRBV19 with TRBJ1-2, with D possibly TRBD1 on 5 matching bases. Material: peripheral blood. The TCR comes from a woman aged 18-29 years with acute or convalescent COVID-19. The CDR3 reads CASLRGADMPYGYTF. The CDR3 DNA reads as TGTGCCAGTCTTCGCGGGGCAGACATGCCCTATGGCTACACCTTC.